These 10 T cell receptor beta chains were sequenced from one sample in a study of blood T cell repertoires in COVID-19. The method was immunoSEQ multiplex PCR; TCRdb's version includes in-frame clones alone and lacks a portion of them. The sample records 300,000 to 350,000 clones, around four fifths being singletons. Sequencing was carried out using peripheral blood. The receptors derive from a young man with active or convalescent COVID-19.

This chain joins TRBV7-9 and TRBJ2-3; D is possibly TRBD2 (6 bases). The germline V and J ends were trimmed by 1 base and 5 bases, with 13 bases remaining between them. The CDR3 is 15 residues long. Germline loops: CDR1 SEHNR, CDR2 FQNEAQ (reference sequence). The CDR3 loop reads CASSLGSGDGDTQYF. Here the CDR3 DNA reads TGTGCCAGCAGCTTAGGTTCGGGGGACGGAGATACGCAGTATTTT. Full variable domain (outside the CDR3, taken from reference TRBV7-9 and TRBJ2-3): DTGVSQNPRHKITKRGQNVTFRCDPISEHNRLYWYRQTLGQGPEFLTYFQNEAQLEKSRLLSDRFSAERPKGSFSTLEIQRTEQGDSAMYLCASSLGSGDGDTQYFGPGTRLTVL.

This clone was detected only once. The V call is TRBV7-9, the J call TRBJ2-1; 13 bases map to TRBD2. CDR1 is SEHNR, CDR2 FQNEAQ, per germline (reference sequence). After removal of 4 bases from V and 10 bases from J, the junction contained 10 bases not matched to a gene. This CDR3 comprises 16 residues. The chain's CDR3 is CASSSITSGRVREQFF. CDR3 coding DNA: TGTGCCAGCAGCTCCATCACTAGCGGGAGGGTTCGCGAGCAGTTCTTC.

The chain joins TRBV6-2 or TRBV6-3 to TRBJ2-1; perhaps TRBD1 as D (5 bases). The CDR3 is 15 residues long. Germline-derived CDR1 and CDR2 are MNHEY and SVGEGT. With 4 bases removed from V and 1 base from J, the gap between germline ends came to 11 bases. CDR3 nucleotide sequence: TGTGCCAGCAGTTTCCGTACAGGTTCCTACAATGAGCAGTTCTTC. It yields the protein CASSFRTGSYNEQFF.

On this clone: In the same sample, other DNA sequences code for this CDR3. The V call is TRBV7-2, the J call TRBJ1-5; D is undetermined. Germline loops: CDR1 SGHTA, CDR2 FQGNSA. The CDR3 consists of 15 residues. Trimming cost V 5 bases and J 0 bases, with 11 bases left between them. DNA for the CDR3: TGTGCCAGCAGCCCGGCGGGGTATAGCAATCAGCCCCAGCATTTT. This gives the protein CASSPAGYSNQPQHF.

The chain carries TRBV7-9 and TRBJ2-5, with D unclear. This CDR3 is 14 amino acids long. Germline assignment: CDR1 SEHNR and CDR2 FQNEAQ (reference sequence). The V end lost 5 bases, the J end lost 2 bases, and 12 bases lay between the germline ends. CDR3 protein: CASSLMRGQETQYF. CDR3 in DNA: TGTGCCAGCAGCCTCATGCGCGGACAAGAGACCCAGTACTTC.

This clone appeared once. This chain connects TRBV29-1 to TRBJ2-1; TRBD2 might be the D (5 bases). Germline CDR1 is SQVTM and CDR2 is ANQGSEA. The CDR3 covers 10 residues. V gave up 7 bases and J gave up 8 bases, with 9 bases separating them. This chain's CDR3 is CSGGPDEQFF. CDR3 nucleotides: TGCAGCGGCGGGCCGGATGAGCAGTTCTTC.

The CDR3 is CASSVGGGGAGGDTQYF. CDR3 bases: TGTGCCAGCAGCGTAGGCGGCGGGGGGGCTGGTGGAGATACGCAGTATTTT. The chain recombines TRBV9 with TRBJ2-3, with 9 bases matching TRBD2. Germline trimming cut 0 bases from V and 5 bases from J; bases unmatched to any gene: 10. The CDR3 totals 17 residues. Germline V lookup: CDR1 SGDLS, CDR2 YYNGEE.

The gene calls are TRBV6-5 and TRBJ2-1; TRBD1 aligns across 9 bases. V gave up 4 bases and J gave up 4 bases; unmatched junction bases: 5. This CDR3 is 15 amino acids long. The germline gives CDR1 MNHEY, CDR2 SVGAGI. The CDR3 reads CASSSWDREYNEQFF. The DNA of the CDR3 is TGTGCCAGCAGTTCCTGGGACAGGGAGTACAATGAGCAGTTCTTC.

CDR3 loop: CASSDVWGPTYYGYTF. In DNA form, the CDR3 reads TGTGCCAGCAGTGACGTGTGGGGGCCTACTTACTATGGCTACACCTTC. This chain joins TRBV6-4 and TRBJ1-2; perhaps TRBD1 as D (6 bases). Trimming shortened V by 2 bases and J by 3 bases, and 16 bases separated the two germline ends. The CDR3 is 16 residues long. Germline CDR1 MRHNA, CDR2 SNTAGT.

The chain couples TRBV6-5 to TRBJ2-3; possibly TRBD2 for D (6 bases). The V gene lost 5 bases and the J gene lost 9 bases, with 15 bases spanning the gap. The CDR3 consists of 13 residues. Germline-derived CDR1 and CDR2 are MNHEY and SVGAGI. The CDR3: CASSPRLDGTQYF. In DNA, the CDR3 is TGTGCCAGCAGTCCCCGACTAGACGGGACGCAGTATTTT.